This TCR beta chain appears in the sequencing data of a study of T cells in localized non-small cell lung cancer. The germline CDR1 and CDR2 sequences are SGHAT and FQDESV (reference sequence). J was trimmed by 2 bases and V by 1 base; bases with no gene match: 8. The CDR3 sequence is 18 residues long. Only in-frame clones appear in the TCRdb table, and some are missing; sequencing was by immunoSEQ multiplex PCR. The sample holds around 130,000 clones, around 89% seen once. Sequencing was performed on peripheral blood, taken before any cancer treatment. The V and J genes are TRBV11-1 and TRBJ2-1, with 10 bases lining up with TRBD1. This TCR was sampled from a female donor aged 60 or older with stage I lung adenocarcinoma. The CDR3 region is CASSLVCPGTGAYNEQFF. Written as DNA, the CDR3 is TGTGCCAGCAGCTTAGTTTGTCCCGGGACAGGGGCCTACAATGAGCAGTTCTTC.